This T cell receptor beta chain emerged from a study of cytomegalovirus exposure and HLA in healthy donors (dated by TCRdb to 2016 to 2017). Regarding the study in general: An earlier analysis of about 560 of the donors reported 276 Gb of sequence data and 100 million to 120 million unique TCR beta sequences obtained from roughly 170 million T cells. In addition to the first cohort of roughly 670 subjects, a separate validation cohort of approximately 130 different subjects was used. Genome-wide SNP genotypes for about 60% of the 666 donors were used in a later genetic analysis, which treated that subset as a discovery cohort. An early release covering roughly 600 HLA-typed donors comprised approximately 290 gigabases of sequencing data and 85 million to 100 million unique TCR sequences. To predict cytomegalovirus infection status, the study combined high-throughput TCR immunosequencing, statistical association of individual TCRs with disease status, and machine learning. The study aimed to test whether cataloging public T cell receptors could reveal signatures of past pathogen exposure. To decide whether each TCR beta V gene segment behaved as functional or pseudogenic, an earlier analysis of fewer than 750 of the donors relied on high-throughput TCR beta sequencing. The T cell repertoires of about 700 subjects were profiled by immunosequencing and related to cytomegalovirus serostatus. A later analysis re-analyzed previously published TCR beta repertoires from several hundred donors and added high-resolution HLA genotyping to study TCR occurrence patterns. Donor age, sex, ethnicity and CMV serostatus were collected together with the repertoire data. Of the roughly 410 genotyped donors, approximately 80% were placed in the genetic ancestry cluster associated with self-reported Caucasian donors. Because of strong linkage in the cohort, roughly 5 DR-DQ haplotypes were treated as single units for association and clustering. Across approximately 400 genotyped donors of the cohort, an average of about 200,000 unique TCR beta nucleotide sequences per donor were sequenced, and 15% to 20% of those sequences were non-productive. Both class I and class II loci were covered by HLA typing, at four-digit resolution. Every discovery cohort repertoire had been produced on one sequencing platform. Rather than using new phenotypic data, the later analysis identified candidate immune exposures from TCR beta sequences and from how often those sequences occurred across donors. Typing coverage differed by locus: A, B, C, DRB1 and DQB1 were typed in roughly 629-630 donors, DQA1 in roughly 510, DPA1 in around 600, and DPB1 in just under 480.

On the study overall, not on this receptor specifically: A later analysis reported that several top co-occurrence clusters appeared linked to parvovirus B19, influenza, CMV and Epstein-Barr virus. An earlier analysis of around 540 of the donors showed that most TCR beta V segments appeared in productive rearrangements either about 87% or about 30% of the time, which broadly matched IMGT annotations. When HLA alleles, especially DR and DQ, strongly co-occurred, TCR associations were difficult to assign to individual alleles. Because counts were too low, fewer than 20 rarely observed V segments, including chromosome 9 orphons, were excluded from the earlier analysis of several hundred of the donors. According to a later genetic analysis, donors in an Asian-associated ancestry cluster had fewer N-insertions in productive TCRs than the roughly 670-donor mean. According to a later analysis, TCR association rates differed among HLA loci, with DRB1 alleles showing the most associated TCRs and HLA-C alleles showing the fewest. In a later analysis, some 18,000 TCR beta sequences were associated with specific HLA alleles at a false discovery rate of 0.05. Because HLA typing was unavailable for some donors at each locus, only the typed subset was used in association tests. A further reported finding was that TCR beta sequences accurately predicted the HLA-A and HLA-B alleles for most subjects in the first cohort. In vitro tests confirmed that three of the cytomegalovirus-associated TCR beta chains recognize cytomegalovirus antigens. Immune exposure information for the cohort was limited to CMV serostatus. Sequencing depth was assumed to be roughly uniform across donors in the presence/absence analyses, though that assumption may not hold. The sequencing pipeline was judged likely to have produced a cluster of highly shared sequence variants as a technical artifact. Some IMGT-functional V segments, including TRBV6-2 and TRBV6-3, could not be distinguished by the 87-base-pair reads and were therefore excluded. A later analysis found that HLA-associated TCR beta chains were more clonally expanded and had lower generation probabilities than equally common non-associated chains. The authors suggested that the approach could potentially be extended to other disease states and immunological phenotypes. According to a later analysis, most CMV-associated TCR beta chains appeared to be HLA-restricted, and the HLA associations seemed to be driven largely by CMV exposure. In this cohort, only TCR beta chains were sequenced, and detectable features were limited by the absence of alpha or paired-chain data. An association between a missense DCLRE1C variant and V-gene and J-gene trimming of TCR beta chains was found in a later genetic analysis and replicated in an independent cohort. Cytomegalovirus status was reported to be diagnosed by the classifier with high specificity and sensitivity in both the original and validation cohorts. The study gave a list of 150 to 200 TCR beta chains associated with cytomegalovirus. Linkage disequilibrium might explain the correlated functional status among segregating V segments, but an unknown experimental factor could not be excluded. Across donors, most TCR sequences were observed very rarely, whereas some public TCRs were present in many individuals.

Details on this clone: Its antigen is not yet known. Within one base of it there is no much larger clone, and no base qualities were kept.

The receptor library was made with the immunoSEQ multiplex PCR assay. The multiplex PCR relied on a mix of 60 forward primers for TCR Vbeta segments and 13 reverse primers for TCR Jbeta segments. Amplification of the CDR3 region of rearranged TCR beta genes was performed with a multiplex PCR assay on genomic DNA. The Illumina HiSeq System was used to sequence the amplified TCR beta libraries as 87-base-pair reads. In the original analysis: Across the 500 to 700 repertoires, a later analysis counted tens of millions of unique TCR beta chains, 9.5 million to 13 million of which were shared by at least two donors. A nearest-neighbor algorithm error-corrected the raw reads and collapsed the reads into unique sequences, merging closely related sequences to remove PCR and sequencing errors. CDR3 sequences were aligned to IMGT reference sequences to assign V, D and J gene segments. For a sequence to be retained, at least a six-nucleotide match to both a V gene segment and a J gene segment was required. Rearrangements were classified as productive when the CDR3 lacked stop codons and remained in frame with V and J, and all other rearrangements were classified as non-productive. Following IMGT convention, CDR3 was defined as the stretch from the second conserved V-encoded cysteine up to the conserved J-encoded phenylalanine. The earlier analysis of about 610 of the donors excluded sequences that lacked an unambiguous match to a single V gene segment. In an earlier analysis of about 590 of the donors, a V segment was called functional when productive rearrangements were above 56.7%, and segregating when the standard deviation between donors exceeded 5%. A statistical classification framework was built for diagnosing cytomegalovirus status from the catalog of TCR beta chain sequences. In a later analysis, V and J genes were assigned by comparing TCR nucleotide sequences against IMGT/GENE-DB human TR gene sequences. The TCRdist pipeline was used in a later analysis to assign CDR3 sequences and most-parsimonious VDJ recombination scenarios. In a later analysis, each TCR beta chain was defined by its CDR3 amino acid sequence together with its V-gene family, and reads lacking a unique V-gene family were excluded. In a later analysis, approximately 640 highly shared, low-generation-probability nucleotide sequences were removed to address suspected cross-contamination and a sequencing artifact. In a later analysis, a clonal expansion index was calculated for each public chain from normalized within-repertoire ranks of inferred template counts. In a later analysis, generation probabilities were computed using a VDJ recombination model fitted to out-of-frame rearrangements, and the results were checked against IGoR. A later analysis scored TCR-TCR, TCR-HLA and TCR-CMV co-occurrence with hypergeometric tests, applying a repertoire-size bias correction to TCR pairs. In a later analysis, false discovery rates were estimated by permuting HLA or CMV assignments 20 times. In a later analysis, co-occurring TCRs were grouped using DBSCAN, with TCRdist sequence similarity added in when clustering inside HLA-allele-positive subsets. Co-occurrence clustering excluded repertoires with fewer than 30,000 or more than 120,000 public chains, plus five with anomalous nucleotide sharing. This is the immuneACCESS table as TCRdb keeps it, with only in-frame sequences that have V and J called. A part of the clones is gone; compared with another copy, unresolved V genes explain less than half, and the rest is unexplained. Clone size and the V and J calls come from that table; the DNA yielded D and trimming. The sample yields roughly 140,000 clones; roughly 80% were counted once. The ten largest clonotypes hold nearly 7% of the sample.

In total, approximately 610 healthy bone marrow donors made up the cohort. At the time of sampling, all cohort members were nominally healthy, though unrecorded immune exposures were likely present. The donor was CMV seropositive and belonged to the group of around 300 seropositive cohort members. Every donor gave a peripheral blood sample, and the peripheral blood mononuclear cells from that sample were used for TCR beta sequencing. Genomic DNA was extracted from the blood cell samples with the Qiagen DNeasy Blood Extraction Kit. For CDR1 and CDR2, the germline V gene (reference sequence) lists MNHEY and SMNVEV. Including the terminal cysteine and phenylalanine, the CDR3 comprises 16 residues. Of the read, only the CDR3 DNA is kept; its 48 bases are in frame from base 1. Here V drops 4 bases and J drops 2 bases, and the junction holds 9 bases not matched to any gene.

The sample taken for sequencing was PBMCs. The receptor chain draws on TRBV27 and TRBJ2-7, and TRBD1 aligns with 9 junction nucleotides. This sequence originates from a man in his forties or fifties in good health and CMV-seropositive. The CDR3: CASSSLGGQGPYEQYF. The sequenced DNA is TGTGCCAGCAGTTCCCTGGGGGGACAGGGTCCCTACGAGCAGTACTTC.